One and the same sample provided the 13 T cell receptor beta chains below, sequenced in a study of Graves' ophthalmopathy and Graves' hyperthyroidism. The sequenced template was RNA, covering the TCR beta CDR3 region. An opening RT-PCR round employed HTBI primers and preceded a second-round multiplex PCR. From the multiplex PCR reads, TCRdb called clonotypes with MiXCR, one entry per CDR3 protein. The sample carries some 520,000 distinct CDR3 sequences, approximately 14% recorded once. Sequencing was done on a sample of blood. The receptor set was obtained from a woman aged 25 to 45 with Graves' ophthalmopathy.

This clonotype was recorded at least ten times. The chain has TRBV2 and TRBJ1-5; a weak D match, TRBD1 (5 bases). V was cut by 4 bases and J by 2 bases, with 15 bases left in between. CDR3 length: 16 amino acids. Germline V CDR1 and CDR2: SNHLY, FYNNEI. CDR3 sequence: CASSGGRVGGNQPQHF. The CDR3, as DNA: TGTGCCAGCAGTGGGGGACGCGTGGGTGGCAATCAGCCCCAGCATTTT.

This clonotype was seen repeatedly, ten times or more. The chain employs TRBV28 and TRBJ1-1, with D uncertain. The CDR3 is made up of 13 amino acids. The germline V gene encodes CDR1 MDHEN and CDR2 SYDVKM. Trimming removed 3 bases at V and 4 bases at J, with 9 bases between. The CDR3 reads CASSFPQLTEAFF. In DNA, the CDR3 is TGTGCCAGCAGTTTCCCTCAGCTCACTGAAGCTTTCTTT.

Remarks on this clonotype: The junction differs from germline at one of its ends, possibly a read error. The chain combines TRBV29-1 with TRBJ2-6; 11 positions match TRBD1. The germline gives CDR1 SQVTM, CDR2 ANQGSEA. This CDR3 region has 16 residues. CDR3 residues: CSVRDRGDSGAYVLTF. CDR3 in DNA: TGCAGCGTCCGGGACAGGGGGGACTCTGGGGCCTACGTCCTGACTTTC.

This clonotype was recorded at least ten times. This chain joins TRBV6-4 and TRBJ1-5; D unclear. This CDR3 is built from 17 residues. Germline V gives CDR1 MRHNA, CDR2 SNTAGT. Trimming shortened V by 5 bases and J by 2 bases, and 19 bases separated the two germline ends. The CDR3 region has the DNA TGTGCCAGCAGTCCCCGACCCCCATATGACGGCAATCAGCCCCAGCATTTT. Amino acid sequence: CASSPRPPYDGNQPQHF.

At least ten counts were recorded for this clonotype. The CDR3 coding sequence is TGTGCCAGCAGCTCGACAGTTGCCAAAAACATTCAGTACTTC. It translates to CASSSTVAKNIQYF. The chain has TRBV7-9 and TRBJ2-4, with a tentative D call TRBD1 (5 bases). There are 14 residues in the CDR3. Trimming left V 4 bases short and J 1 base short, with 8 bases between. CDR1 and CDR2 from the germline V gene are SEHNR and FQNEAQ (reference sequence).

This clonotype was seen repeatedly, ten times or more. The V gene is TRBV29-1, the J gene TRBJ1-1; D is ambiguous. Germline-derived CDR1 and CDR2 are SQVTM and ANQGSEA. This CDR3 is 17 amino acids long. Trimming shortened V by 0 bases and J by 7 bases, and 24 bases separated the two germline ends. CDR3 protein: CSVEDPNTDLWEGEAFF. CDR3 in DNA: TGCAGCGTTGAAGACCCCAACACGGACCTCTGGGAGGGTGAAGCTTTCTTT.

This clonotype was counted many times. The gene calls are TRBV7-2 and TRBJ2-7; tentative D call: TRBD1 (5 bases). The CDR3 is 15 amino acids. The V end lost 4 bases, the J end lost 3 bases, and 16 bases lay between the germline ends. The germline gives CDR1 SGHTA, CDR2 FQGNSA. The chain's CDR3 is CASSYAWGIDYEQYF. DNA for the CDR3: TGTGCCAGCAGCTACGCGTGGGGCATCGACTACGAGCAGTACTTC.

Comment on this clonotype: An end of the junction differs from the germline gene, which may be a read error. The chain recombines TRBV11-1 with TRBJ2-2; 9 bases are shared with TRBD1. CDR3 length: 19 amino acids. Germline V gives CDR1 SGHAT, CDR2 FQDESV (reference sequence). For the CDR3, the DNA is TGTGCCAGCAGCCGGGTCGCGACAGGGGGTTATTCGGGCACCGGGGGGCTGTTTTTT. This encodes CASSRVATGGYSGTGGLFF.

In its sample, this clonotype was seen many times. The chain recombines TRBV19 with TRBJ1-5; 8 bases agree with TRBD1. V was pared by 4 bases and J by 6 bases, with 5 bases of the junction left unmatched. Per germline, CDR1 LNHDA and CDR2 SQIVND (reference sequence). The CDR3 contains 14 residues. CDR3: CASSTRDRSQPQHF. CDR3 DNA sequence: TGTGCCAGTAGTACACGGGACAGGTCTCAGCCCCAGCATTTT. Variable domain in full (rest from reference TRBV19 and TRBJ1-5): DGGITQSPKYLFRKEGQNVTLSCEQNLNHDAMYWYRQDPGQGLRLIYYSQIVNDFQKGDIAEGYSVSREKKESFPLTVTSAQKNPTAFYLCASSTRDRSQPQHFGDGTRLSIL.

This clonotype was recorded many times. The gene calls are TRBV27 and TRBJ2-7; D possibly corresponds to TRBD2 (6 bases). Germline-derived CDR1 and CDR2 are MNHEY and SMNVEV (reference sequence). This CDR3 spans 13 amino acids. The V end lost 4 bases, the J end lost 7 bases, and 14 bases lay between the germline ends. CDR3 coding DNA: TGTGCCAGCAGTTCGCCTTGGCGGGGTGAGCAGTACTTC. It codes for CASSSPWRGEQYF.

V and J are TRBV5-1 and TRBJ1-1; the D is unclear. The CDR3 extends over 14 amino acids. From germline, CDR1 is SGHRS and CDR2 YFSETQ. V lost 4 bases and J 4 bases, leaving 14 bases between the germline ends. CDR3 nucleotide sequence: TGCGCCAGCAGCAGAAATCGGGGAGGCACTGAAGCTTTCTTT. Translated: CASSRNRGGTEAFF.

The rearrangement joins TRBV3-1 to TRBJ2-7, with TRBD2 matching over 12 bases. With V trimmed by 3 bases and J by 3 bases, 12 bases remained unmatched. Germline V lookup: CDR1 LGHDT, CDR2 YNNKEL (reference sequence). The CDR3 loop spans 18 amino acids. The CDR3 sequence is CASSHLLAGGVSVYEQYF. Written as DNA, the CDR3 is TGTGCCAGCAGCCACCTACTAGCGGGAGGAGTGTCGGTCTACGAGCAGTACTTC.

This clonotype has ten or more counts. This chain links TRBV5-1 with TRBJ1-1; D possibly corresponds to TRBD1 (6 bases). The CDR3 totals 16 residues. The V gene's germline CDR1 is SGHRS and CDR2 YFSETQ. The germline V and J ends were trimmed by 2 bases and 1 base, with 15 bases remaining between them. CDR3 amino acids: CASSFRGGPANTEAFF. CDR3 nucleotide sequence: TGCGCCAGCAGCTTTCGGGGGGGCCCCGCGAACACTGAAGCTTTCTTT.